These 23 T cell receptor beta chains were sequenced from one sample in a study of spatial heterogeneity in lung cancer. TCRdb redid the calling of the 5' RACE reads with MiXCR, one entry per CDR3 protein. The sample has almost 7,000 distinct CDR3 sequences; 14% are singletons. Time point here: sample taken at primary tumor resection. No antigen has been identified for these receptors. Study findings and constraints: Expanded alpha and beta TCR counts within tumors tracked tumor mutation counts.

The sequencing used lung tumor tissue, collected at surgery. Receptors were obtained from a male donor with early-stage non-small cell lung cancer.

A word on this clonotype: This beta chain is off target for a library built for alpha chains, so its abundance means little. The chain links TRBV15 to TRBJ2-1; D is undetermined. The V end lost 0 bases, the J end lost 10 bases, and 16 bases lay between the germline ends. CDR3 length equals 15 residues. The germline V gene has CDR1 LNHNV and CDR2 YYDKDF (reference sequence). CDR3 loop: CATSRERQTMREQFF. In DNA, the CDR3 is TGTGCCACCAGCAGAGAACGGCAAACAATGAGGGAGCAGTTCTTC.

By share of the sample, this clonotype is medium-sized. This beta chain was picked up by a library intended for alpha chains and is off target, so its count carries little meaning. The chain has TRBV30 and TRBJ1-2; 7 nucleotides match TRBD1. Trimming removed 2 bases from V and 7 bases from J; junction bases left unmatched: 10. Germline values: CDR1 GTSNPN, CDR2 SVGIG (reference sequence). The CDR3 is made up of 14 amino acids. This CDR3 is CAWSLEQGKGGYTF. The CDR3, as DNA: TGTGCCTGGAGTCTCGAACAGGGGAAGGGTGGCTACACCTTC.

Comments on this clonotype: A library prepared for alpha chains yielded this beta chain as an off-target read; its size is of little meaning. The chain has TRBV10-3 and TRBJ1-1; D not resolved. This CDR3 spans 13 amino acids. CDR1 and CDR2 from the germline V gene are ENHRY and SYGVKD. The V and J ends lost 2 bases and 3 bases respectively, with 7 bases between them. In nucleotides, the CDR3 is TGTGCCATCAGTGAGGAACCCGACACTGAAGCTTTCTTT. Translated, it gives CAISEEPDTEAFF.

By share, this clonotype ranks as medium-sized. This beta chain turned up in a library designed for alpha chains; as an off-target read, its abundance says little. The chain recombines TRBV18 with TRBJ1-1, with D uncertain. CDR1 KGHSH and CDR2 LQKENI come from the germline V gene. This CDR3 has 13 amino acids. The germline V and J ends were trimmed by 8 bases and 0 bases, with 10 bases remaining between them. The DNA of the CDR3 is TGTGCCAGCGATGTGGGGTTGAACACTGAAGCTTTCTTT. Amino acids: CASDVGLNTEAFF.

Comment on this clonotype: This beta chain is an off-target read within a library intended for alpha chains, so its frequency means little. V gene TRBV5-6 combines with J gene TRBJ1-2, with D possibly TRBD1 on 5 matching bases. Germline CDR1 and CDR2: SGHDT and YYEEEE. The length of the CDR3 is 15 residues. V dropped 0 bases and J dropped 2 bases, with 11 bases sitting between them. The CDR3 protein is CASSLAAGNNYGYTF. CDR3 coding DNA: TGTGCCAGCAGCTTGGCGGCAGGGAACAACTATGGCTACACCTTC.

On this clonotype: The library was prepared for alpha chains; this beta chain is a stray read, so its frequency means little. The CDR3, as DNA: TGTGCCAGCAGAGGGACAGGGGATAGCAATCAGCCCCAGCATTTT. It specifies CASRGTGDSNQPQHF. The chain joins TRBV12-3 or TRBV12-4 to TRBJ1-5; TRBD1 aligns across 10 bases. The CDR3 has 15 residues. Unmatched junction bases numbered 2, after V lost 6 bases and J lost 0 bases.

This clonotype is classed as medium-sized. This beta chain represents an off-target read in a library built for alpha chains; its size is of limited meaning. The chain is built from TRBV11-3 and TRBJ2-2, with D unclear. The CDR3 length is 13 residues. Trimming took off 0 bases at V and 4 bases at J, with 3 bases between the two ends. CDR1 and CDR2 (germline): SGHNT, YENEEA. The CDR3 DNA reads TGTGCCAGCAGCTTAGATTTCACCGGGGAGCTGTTTTTT. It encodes CASSLDFTGELFF.

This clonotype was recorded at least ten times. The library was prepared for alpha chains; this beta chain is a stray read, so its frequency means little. This CDR3 reads CATSDIGTSGKGEQFF. The CDR3 nucleotides read TGTGCCACCAGTGATATTGGGACTAGCGGGAAGGGTGAGCAGTTCTTC. The J gene is TRBJ2-1, the V gene TRBV24-1, with 13 bases lining up with TRBD2. Trimming took 3 bases from V and 9 from J; bases not matched to a gene: 7. This CDR3 region has 16 residues. The V gene's germline CDR1 is KGHDR and CDR2 SFDVKD.

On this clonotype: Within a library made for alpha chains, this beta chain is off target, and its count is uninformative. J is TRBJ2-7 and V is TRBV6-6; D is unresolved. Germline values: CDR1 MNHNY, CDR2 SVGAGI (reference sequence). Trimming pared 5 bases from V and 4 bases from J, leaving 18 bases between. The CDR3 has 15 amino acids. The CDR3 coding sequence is TGTGCCAGCAGTCCGGACGGCGCCTCCCTTTACGAGCAGTACTTC. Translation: CASSPDGASLYEQYF.

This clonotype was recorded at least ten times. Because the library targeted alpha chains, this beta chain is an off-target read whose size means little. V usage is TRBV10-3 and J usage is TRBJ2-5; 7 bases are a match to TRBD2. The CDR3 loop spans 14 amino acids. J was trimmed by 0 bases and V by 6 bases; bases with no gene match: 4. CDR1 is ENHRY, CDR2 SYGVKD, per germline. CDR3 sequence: CAIRPSGNQETQYF. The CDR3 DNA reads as TGTGCCATCAGGCCCAGCGGGAACCAAGAGACCCAGTACTTC.

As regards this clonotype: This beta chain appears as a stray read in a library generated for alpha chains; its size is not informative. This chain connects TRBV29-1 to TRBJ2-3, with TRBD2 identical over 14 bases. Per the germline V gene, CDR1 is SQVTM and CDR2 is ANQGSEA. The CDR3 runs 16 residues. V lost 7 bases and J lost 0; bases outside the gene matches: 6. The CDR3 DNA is TGCAGCGCCCCGGGACTAGCGGGAGTTAGCACAGATACGCAGTATTTT. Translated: CSAPGLAGVSTDTQYF.

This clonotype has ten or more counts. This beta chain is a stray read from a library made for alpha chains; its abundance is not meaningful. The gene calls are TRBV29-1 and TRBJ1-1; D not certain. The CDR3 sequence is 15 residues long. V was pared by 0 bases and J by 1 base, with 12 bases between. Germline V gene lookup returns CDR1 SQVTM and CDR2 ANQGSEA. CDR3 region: CSVEDRIYWNTEAFF. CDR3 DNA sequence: TGCAGCGTTGAAGATCGGATTTACTGGAACACTGAAGCTTTCTTT.

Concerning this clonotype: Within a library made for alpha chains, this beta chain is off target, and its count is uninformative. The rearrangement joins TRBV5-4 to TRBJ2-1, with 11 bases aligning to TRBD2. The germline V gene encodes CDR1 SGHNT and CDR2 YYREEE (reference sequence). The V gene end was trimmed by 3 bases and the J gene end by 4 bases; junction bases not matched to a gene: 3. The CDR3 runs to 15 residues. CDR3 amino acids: CASSSGTSGYNEQFF. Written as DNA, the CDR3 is TGTGCCAGCAGCTCCGGGACTAGCGGTTACAATGAGCAGTTCTTC.

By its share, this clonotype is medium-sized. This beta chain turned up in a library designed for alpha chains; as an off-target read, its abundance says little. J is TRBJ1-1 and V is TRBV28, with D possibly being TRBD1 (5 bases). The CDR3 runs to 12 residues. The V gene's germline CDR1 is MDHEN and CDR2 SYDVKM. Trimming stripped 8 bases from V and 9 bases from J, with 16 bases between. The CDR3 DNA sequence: TGTGCCAGCTTTGGTGGGGGACTGAAAGCTTTCTTT. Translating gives CASFGGGLKAFF.

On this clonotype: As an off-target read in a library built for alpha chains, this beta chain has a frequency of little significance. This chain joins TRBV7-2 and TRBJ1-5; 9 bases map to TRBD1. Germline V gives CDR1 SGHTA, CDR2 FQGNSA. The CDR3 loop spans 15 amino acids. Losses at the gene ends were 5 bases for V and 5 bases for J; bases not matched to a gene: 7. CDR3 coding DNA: TGTGCCAGCAGCCTAAACAGGGGGCGCGATCAGCCCCAGCATTTT. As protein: CASSLNRGRDQPQHF.

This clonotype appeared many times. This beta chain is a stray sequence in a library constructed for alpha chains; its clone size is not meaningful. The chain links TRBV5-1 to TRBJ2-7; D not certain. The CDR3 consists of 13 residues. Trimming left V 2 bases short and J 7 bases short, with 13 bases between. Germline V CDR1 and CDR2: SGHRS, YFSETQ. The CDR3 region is CASSFVDLGEQYF. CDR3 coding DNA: TGCGCCAGCAGCTTTGTAGACCTTGGGGAGCAGTACTTC. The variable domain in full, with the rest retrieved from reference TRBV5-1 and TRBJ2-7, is KAGVTQTPRYLIKTRGQQVTLSCSPISGHRSVSWYQQTPGQGLQFLFEYFSETQRNKGNFPGRFSGRQFSNSRSEMNVSTLELGDSALYLCASSFVDLGEQYFGPGTRLTVT.

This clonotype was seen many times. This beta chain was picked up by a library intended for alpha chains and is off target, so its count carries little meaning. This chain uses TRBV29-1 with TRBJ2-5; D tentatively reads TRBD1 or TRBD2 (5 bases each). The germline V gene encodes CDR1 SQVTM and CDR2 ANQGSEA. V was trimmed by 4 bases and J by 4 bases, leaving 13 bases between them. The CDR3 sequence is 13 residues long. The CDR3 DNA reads TGCAGCGTTGTCGAGGCAGGGAGAGAGACCCAGTACTTC. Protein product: CSVVEAGRETQYF.

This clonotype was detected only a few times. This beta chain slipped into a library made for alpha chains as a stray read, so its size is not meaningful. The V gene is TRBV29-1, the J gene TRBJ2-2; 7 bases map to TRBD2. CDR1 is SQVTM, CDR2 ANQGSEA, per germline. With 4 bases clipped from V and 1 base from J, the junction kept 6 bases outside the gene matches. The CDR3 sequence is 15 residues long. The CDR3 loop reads CSVGGRAVNTGELFF. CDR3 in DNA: TGCAGCGTTGGAGGGAGGGCCGTGAACACCGGGGAGCTGTTTTTT.

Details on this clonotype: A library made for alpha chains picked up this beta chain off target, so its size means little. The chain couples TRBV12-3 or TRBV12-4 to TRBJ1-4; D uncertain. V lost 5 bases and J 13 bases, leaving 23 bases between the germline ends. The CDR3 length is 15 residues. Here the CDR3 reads CASSPQTVPNGGLFF. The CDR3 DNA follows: TGTGCCAGCAGTCCACAGACGGTCCCCAACGGTGGACTGTTTTTT.

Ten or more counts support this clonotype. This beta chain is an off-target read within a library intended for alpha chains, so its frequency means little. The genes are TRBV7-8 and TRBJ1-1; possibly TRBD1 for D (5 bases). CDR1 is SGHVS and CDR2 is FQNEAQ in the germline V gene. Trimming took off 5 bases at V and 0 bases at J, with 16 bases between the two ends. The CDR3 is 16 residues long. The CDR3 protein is CASSRPPGRLNTEAFF. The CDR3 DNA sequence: TGTGCCAGCAGCCGTCCTCCGGGACGCCTGAACACTGAAGCTTTCTTT.

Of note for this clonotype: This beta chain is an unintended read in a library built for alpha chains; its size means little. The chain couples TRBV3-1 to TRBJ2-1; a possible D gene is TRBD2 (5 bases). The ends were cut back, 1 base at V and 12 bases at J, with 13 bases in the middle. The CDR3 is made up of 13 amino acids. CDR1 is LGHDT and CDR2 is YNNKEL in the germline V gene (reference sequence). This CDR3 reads CASSQAGGLGQFF. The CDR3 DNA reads TGTGCCAGCAGCCAAGCTGGTGGACTCGGGCAGTTCTTC.

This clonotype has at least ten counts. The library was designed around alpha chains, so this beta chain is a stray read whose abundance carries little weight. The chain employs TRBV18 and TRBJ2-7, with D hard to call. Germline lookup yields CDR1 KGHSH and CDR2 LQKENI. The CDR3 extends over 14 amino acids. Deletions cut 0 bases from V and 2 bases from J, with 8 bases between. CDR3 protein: CASSPPGIPYEQYF. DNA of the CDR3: TGTGCCAGCTCACCACCAGGGATCCCCTACGAGCAGTACTTC.

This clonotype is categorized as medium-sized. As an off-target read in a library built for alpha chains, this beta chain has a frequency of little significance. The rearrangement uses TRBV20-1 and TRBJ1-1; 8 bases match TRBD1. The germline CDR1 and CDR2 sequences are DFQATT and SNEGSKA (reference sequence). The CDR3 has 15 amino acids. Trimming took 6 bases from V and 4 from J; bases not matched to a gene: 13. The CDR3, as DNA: TGCAGTGCCAAGCGCGGAGGACAGGGACGCACTGAAGCTTTCTTT. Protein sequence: CSAKRGGQGRTEAFF.